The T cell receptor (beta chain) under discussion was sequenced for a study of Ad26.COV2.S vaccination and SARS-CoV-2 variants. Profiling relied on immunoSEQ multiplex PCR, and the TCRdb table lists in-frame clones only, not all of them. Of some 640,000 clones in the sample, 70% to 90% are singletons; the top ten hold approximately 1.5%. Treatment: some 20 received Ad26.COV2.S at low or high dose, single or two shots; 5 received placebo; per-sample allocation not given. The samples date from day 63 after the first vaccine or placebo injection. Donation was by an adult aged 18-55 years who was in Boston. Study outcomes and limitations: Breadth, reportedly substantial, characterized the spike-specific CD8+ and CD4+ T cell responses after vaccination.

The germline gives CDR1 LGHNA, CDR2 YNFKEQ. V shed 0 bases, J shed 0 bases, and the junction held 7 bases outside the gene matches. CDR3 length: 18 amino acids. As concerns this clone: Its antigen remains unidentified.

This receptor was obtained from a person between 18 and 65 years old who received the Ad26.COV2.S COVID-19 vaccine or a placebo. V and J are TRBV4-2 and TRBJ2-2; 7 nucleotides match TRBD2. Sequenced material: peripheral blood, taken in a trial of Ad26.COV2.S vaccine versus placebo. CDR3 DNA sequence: TGTGCCAGCAGCCAAGATTGGGTGGGGACTACGAACACCGGGGAGCTGTTTTTT. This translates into CASSQDWVGTTNTGELFF.